Below are 13 T cell receptor beta chains sequenced from a single sample in a study of blood T cell repertoires in COVID-19. Some clones are missing from TCRdb's copy, which holds only in-frame ones; the method was immunoSEQ multiplex PCR. The profile covers roughly 170,000 clones, with around 79% appearing a single time and 8.1% taken by the ten largest. Sample: peripheral blood. The receptors stem from a woman aged 60-75 years with COVID-19, enrolled during active disease.

This clone occurred a few times. V and J are TRBV7-2 and TRBJ2-5; a weak D match, TRBD2 (5 bases). This CDR3 spans 13 amino acids. Germline loops: CDR1 SGHTA, CDR2 FQGNSA. V was pared by 5 bases and J by 2 bases, with 9 bases between. The chain's CDR3 is CASSVRLQETQYF. For the CDR3, the DNA is TGTGCCAGCAGCGTCCGACTACAAGAGACCCAGTACTTC.

The genes are TRBV29-1 and TRBJ2-2; 9 nucleotides match TRBD1. The CDR3 has 16 amino acids. J lost 1 base, V lost 6 bases, and 9 bases had no gene match. CDR1 SQVTM and CDR2 ANQGSEA come from the germline V gene. The CDR3 coding sequence is TGCAGCGTGAGACAGGGGGTGAAACAGAACACCGGGGAGCTGTTTTTT. Its translation is CSVRQGVKQNTGELFF.

This chain links TRBV15 with TRBJ1-1; D is undetermined. V lost 1 base to trimming and J lost 1 base, with 4 bases between them. The length of the CDR3 is 13 residues. Germline lookup yields CDR1 LNHNV and CDR2 YYDKDF (reference sequence). This CDR3 reads CATSRGGNTEAFF. CDR3 in DNA: TGTGCCACCAGCAGAGGCGGGAACACTGAAGCTTTCTTT.

This clone was observed a few times. CDR3 in DNA: TGTGCCAGCAGTTACTTTCTCGGACAGGGAGGTGAAGCTTTCTTT. Amino acid sequence: CASSYFLGQGGEAFF. The V and J genes are TRBV6-5 and TRBJ1-1; 8 bases fit TRBD1. Per the germline V gene, CDR1 is MNHEY and CDR2 is SVGAGI. This CDR3 is built from 15 residues. V lost 1 base to trimming and J lost 7 bases; unmatched junction nucleotides: 8.

The chain recombines TRBV6-1 with TRBJ1-4; 9 bases are shared with TRBD1. J gave up 8 bases and V 6 bases, and 10 bases lay outside the gene matches. CDR1 MNHNS and CDR2 SASEGT come from the germline V gene. The CDR3 runs 15 residues. The CDR3 spells CASRNLGQGGEKLFF. CDR3 DNA sequence: TGTGCCAGCAGAAATCTGGGACAGGGAGGAGAAAAACTGTTTTTT.

This clone has a handful of counts. The rearrangement joins TRBV4-1 to TRBJ2-7, with D perhaps TRBD2 (6 bases). Germline-derived CDR1 and CDR2 are MGHRA and YSYEKL. Trimming left V 1 base short and J 8 bases short, with 12 bases between. CDR3 length equals 13 residues. The CDR3 loop reads CASSQARGEKQYV. As DNA, the CDR3 is TGCGCCAGCAGCCAAGCACGCGGGGAAAAGCAGTACGTC.

The J gene is TRBJ1-2, the V gene TRBV2; D call uncertain. Per the germline V gene, CDR1 is SNHLY and CDR2 is FYNNEI. This CDR3 spans 14 amino acids. V lost 6 bases to trimming and J lost 0 bases, with 11 bases between them. The CDR3 DNA sequence: TGTGCCAGCAGGGGCAGCGGTGCTAACTATGGCTACACCTTC. It translates to CASRGSGANYGYTF.

This clone was seen a handful of times. The chain couples TRBV7-2 to TRBJ1-4, with a tentative D call TRBD1 (6 bases). Between the trimmed V and J ends, which lost 2 bases and 7 bases, there was a span of 17 bases. This CDR3 contains 16 residues. The germline gives CDR1 SGHTA, CDR2 FQGNSA. CDR3 in DNA: TGTGCCAGCAGCTTAAGCGGGGGGCGCGGGTTTGAAAAACTGTTTTTT. Its protein product is CASSLSGGRGFEKLFF. Filled out from reference TRBV7-2 and TRBJ1-4, the complete variable domain reads GAGVSQSPSNKVTEKGKDVELRCDPISGHTALYWYRQSLGQGLEFLIYFQGNSAPDKSGLPSDRFSAERTGGSVSTLTIQRTQQEDSAVYLCASSLSGGRGFEKLFFGSGTQLSVL.

The sample holds one count of this clone. This sequence joins TRBV5-1 and TRBJ2-5; possibly TRBD1 for D (6 bases). V was pared by 4 bases and J by 5 bases, with 18 bases between. From germline, CDR1 is SGHRS and CDR2 YFSETQ. The CDR3 extends over 15 amino acids. This CDR3 reads CASSAQGKGWETQYF. The CDR3 region has the DNA TGCGCCAGCAGCGCACAGGGTAAGGGGTGGGAGACCCAGTACTTC.

The CDR3 sequence: CTSSHLRRPDKEETQYF. The CDR3 DNA follows: TGCACCAGCAGCCACCTCCGGCGGCCTGATAAGGAGGAGACCCAGTACTTC. V is TRBV1 and J is TRBJ2-5; the table assigns TRBD2, which was not confirmed against the DNA. TRBV1 is assigned pseudogene status. CDR3 length: 17 residues.

The chain uses TRBV5-1 and TRBJ1-1, with D tentatively TRBD1 (6 bases). Germline lookup yields CDR1 SGHRS and CDR2 YFSETQ. V gave up 0 bases and J gave up 8 bases, with 14 bases separating them. The CDR3 is 14 residues long. The CDR3 DNA sequence: TGCGCCAGCAGCTTGGCCGGGACACGTTACGAAGCTTTCTTT. This encodes CASSLAGTRYEAFF.

This chain links TRBV3-1 (or the pseudogene TRBV3-2) with TRBJ2-2; tentative D call: TRBD1 (5 bases). The CDR3 runs 14 residues. V lost 3 bases and J lost 2, with 7 bases in between. From germline, CDR1 is LGHDT and CDR2 YNNKEL (reference sequence). CDR3 in amino acids: CASSQTENTGELFF. In nucleotides, the CDR3 is TGTGCCAGCAGCCAGACAGAAAACACCGGGGAGCTGTTTTTT.

The CDR3 here is CASSTAGGAGTEAFF. In DNA, the CDR3 is TGTGCCAGTAGTACCGCAGGGGGCGCGGGCACTGAAGCTTTCTTT. This chain joins TRBV19 and TRBJ1-1; 8 bases line up with TRBD1. The CDR3 runs to 15 residues. The junction had 8 bases not matched to a gene; V was cut back by 4 bases and J by 4 bases. From germline, CDR1 is LNHDA and CDR2 SQIVND (reference sequence).